This T cell receptor beta chain was observed in a study of neurological immune-mediated disorders. Study results and caveats: Expansion of TCR clones was greatest in HTLV-1-associated myelopathy and smallest in multiple sclerosis, where it fell below that of healthy controls. The multiple sclerosis repertoire cluster was not associated with any clinical or MRI feature, with the authors stating that larger cohorts are needed.

In TCRdb, the 5' RACE reads were re-called with MiXCR into one record per CDR3 protein. The data hold 52,000 or so distinct CDR3 sequences, with 3.5% to 4% observed a single time. The T cells used for sorted libraries numbered around 1 million, either CD4+ or CD8+. CDR3 length: 14 residues. Trimming cost V 4 bases and J 7 bases; bases outside gene matches: 6. Germline CDR1 reads SGHRS; CDR2 reads YFSETQ. This clonotype was recorded at least ten times. The antigen is undetermined. The chain employs TRBV5-1 and TRBJ2-1; TRBD1 matches at 9 bases. The sequenced material came from CD4+ T cells from blood. The source is a woman in her thirties or forties with multiple sclerosis. CDR3: CASSPWTGVNEQFF. As DNA, the CDR3 is TGCGCCAGCAGCCCCTGGACAGGGGTAAATGAGCAGTTCTTC.